This TCR beta chain derives from a study of T-cell memory formation after mild COVID-19. Study results and limitations: Pre-infection memory showed some responding clones, and this suggested that cross-reactive memory joined.

TCRdb analysed the 5' RACE reads with MiXCR anew, one entry per CDR3 protein. The sample yields 280,000 or so distinct CDR3 sequences, less than 9.5% seen once. Only a few counts were recorded for this clonotype. As yet, its antigen is unknown. Germline V gives CDR1 SGHDT, CDR2 YYEEEE. V was shortened by 4 bases and J by 0 bases, with 10 bases between the two germline ends. The CDR3 contains 14 residues. The receptor was derived from a man between 18 and 29 years old who had mild COVID-19 (a few samples of this study predate the infection). Cell type and time point are not known. Sequenced sample: PBMCs or a T cell subset sorted from them (not recorded which). This chain connects TRBV5-6 to TRBJ1-2; D is undetermined. The DNA for the CDR3 is TGTGCCAGCAGCAGTATGGGGACTAACTATGGCTACACCTTC. Translated, it gives CASSSMGTNYGYTF.